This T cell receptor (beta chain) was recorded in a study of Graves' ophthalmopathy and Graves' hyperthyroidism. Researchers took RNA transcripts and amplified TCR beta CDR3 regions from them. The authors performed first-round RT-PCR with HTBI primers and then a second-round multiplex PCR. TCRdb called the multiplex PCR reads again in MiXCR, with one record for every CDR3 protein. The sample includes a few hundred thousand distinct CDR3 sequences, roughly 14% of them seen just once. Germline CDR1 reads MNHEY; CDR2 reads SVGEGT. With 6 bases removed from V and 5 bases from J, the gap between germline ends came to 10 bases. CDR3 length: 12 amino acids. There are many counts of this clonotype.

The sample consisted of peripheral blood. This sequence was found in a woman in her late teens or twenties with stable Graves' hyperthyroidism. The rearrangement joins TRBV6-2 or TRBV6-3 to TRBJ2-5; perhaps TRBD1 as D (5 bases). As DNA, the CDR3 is TGTGCCAGCAGCCAGGGCCAGGAGACCCAGTACTTC. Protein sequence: CASSQGQETQYF.